These 16 T cell receptor beta chains came from one sample sequenced in a study of blood T cell repertoires in COVID-19. Repertoires were generated with immunoSEQ multiplex PCR, while TCRdb's copy carries only in-frame clones and drops some. Here the sample spans 410,000 or so clones, 75% to 90% being singletons. Sample: peripheral blood. These TCRs come from a woman younger than 45 with active or convalescent COVID-19.

The chain uses TRBV19 and TRBJ1-2; D not certain. The CDR3 loop spans 12 amino acids. Between the trimmed V and J ends, which lost 1 base and 7 bases, there was a span of 7 bases. The V gene's germline CDR1 is LNHDA and CDR2 SQIVND (reference sequence). The CDR3 sequence: CASSIAGFGYTF. CDR3 bases: TGTGCCAGTAGTATAGCGGGGTTTGGCTACACCTTC.

This rearrangement joins TRBV6-5 to TRBJ1-4, with 9 bases lining up with TRBD1. Germline V lookup: CDR1 MNHEY, CDR2 SVGAGI. V shed 4 bases, J shed 10 bases, and the junction held 10 bases outside the gene matches. This CDR3 spans 15 amino acids. The CDR3 DNA reads as TGTGCCAGCAGTTCCCCCCTGGGACAGGGCGGAAAACTGTTTTTT. It yields the protein CASSSPLGQGGKLFF.

This sequence joins TRBV11-2 and TRBJ1-4; 10 positions agree with TRBD1. Germline CDR1 is SGHAT and CDR2 is FQNNGV. The CDR3 is 17 amino acids. With V trimmed by 2 bases and J by 6 bases, 9 bases remained unmatched. The CDR3 protein is CASSLLGQGYRDEKLFF. The DNA of the CDR3 is TGTGCCAGCAGCTTACTGGGACAGGGGTATCGGGATGAAAAACTGTTTTTT.

The count of this clone is one. The chain couples TRBV7-9 to TRBJ1-2; TRBD1 matches 7 bases. The CDR3 contains 16 residues. Per germline, CDR1 SEHNR and CDR2 FQNEAQ (reference sequence). With V trimmed by 5 bases and J by 2 bases, 11 bases remained unmatched. The CDR3 spells CASSRGGQTQNYGYTF. For the CDR3, the DNA is TGTGCCAGCAGCAGGGGGGGACAGACACAGAACTATGGCTACACCTTC.

J is TRBJ1-3 and V is TRBV4-2; 8 bases map to TRBD1. This CDR3 region has 15 residues. With V trimmed by 0 bases and J by 8 bases, 6 bases remained unmatched. Germline lookup yields CDR1 LGHNA and CDR2 YNFKEQ. The CDR3 DNA sequence: TGTGCCAGCAGCCAAGATCCAGGGGGCGAAGACACCATATATTTT. Its translation: CASSQDPGGEDTIYF.

V usage is TRBV7-9 and J usage is TRBJ2-7; the D is unclear. This CDR3 is 15 amino acids long. Per germline, CDR1 SEHNR and CDR2 FQNEAQ (reference sequence). The germline V and J ends were trimmed by 2 bases and 0 bases, with 11 bases remaining between them. The CDR3: CASSLTRQFSYEQYF. In DNA, the CDR3 is TGTGCCAGCAGCTTAACCAGGCAGTTCTCCTACGAGCAGTACTTC.

The chain is built from TRBV3-1 (or the pseudogene TRBV3-2) and TRBJ2-7, with TRBD2 identical over 9 bases. Germline V gene data show CDR1 as LGHDT and CDR2 as YNNKEL (reference sequence). This CDR3 spans 16 amino acids. Trimming took 2 bases from V and 2 from J; bases not matched to a gene: 7. For the CDR3, the DNA is TGTGCCAGCAGCCAATCGTGGCTAGCGGGAACCTACGAGCAGTACTTC. It encodes CASSQSWLAGTYEQYF.

The chain couples TRBV30 to TRBJ1-1; 7 bases fit TRBD1. V lost 3 bases to trimming and J lost 4 bases; unmatched junction nucleotides: 2. Germline V gene lookup returns CDR1 GTSNPN and CDR2 SVGIG (reference sequence). This CDR3 region has 12 residues. The CDR3 loop is CAWRGQFTEAFF. The CDR3 DNA follows: TGTGCCTGGAGGGGACAGTTCACTGAAGCTTTCTTT.

The J gene is TRBJ2-2, the V gene TRBV4-1; D is uncertain. V lost 1 base and J lost 4, with 10 bases in between. This CDR3 has 15 amino acids. Germline V gives CDR1 MGHRA, CDR2 YSYEKL. The CDR3 region is CASSQAKVRTGELFF. DNA for the CDR3: TGCGCCAGCAGCCAAGCTAAAGTTCGCACCGGGGAGCTGTTTTTT.

The rearrangement links TRBV4-1 to TRBJ1-2, with 8 positions matching TRBD1. The junction had 5 bases not matched to a gene; V was cut back by 0 bases and J by 5 bases. Germline CDR1 MGHRA, CDR2 YSYEKL. The CDR3 is made up of 15 amino acids. The CDR3 DNA follows: TGCGCCAGCAGCCAAGATGAGAGGGACAGGTATGGCTACACCTTC. Its protein is CASSQDERDRYGYTF.

The genes are TRBV29-1 and TRBJ2-7; the D is unclear. Trimming stripped 7 bases from V and 2 bases from J, with 12 bases between. The CDR3 contains 12 residues. The germline gives CDR1 SQVTM, CDR2 ANQGSEA. The CDR3 loop reads CSGKDNAYEQYF. The DNA for the CDR3 is TGCAGCGGGAAAGACAACGCCTACGAGCAGTACTTC.

The chain couples TRBV12-3 or TRBV12-4 to TRBJ1-2, with D possibly matching TRBD1 (6 bases). This CDR3 region has 11 residues. With 10 bases removed from V and 8 bases from J, the gap between germline ends came to 14 bases. The CDR3 DNA is TGTGCCACCTCGAGAGGGGGAGGCTACACCTTC. It encodes CATSRGGGYTF.

Only one count was recorded for this clone. The rearrangement links TRBV6-5 to TRBJ1-5; 7 nucleotides match TRBD1. Trimming took 4 bases from V and 5 from J; bases not matched to a gene: 5. This CDR3 spans 14 amino acids. From germline, CDR1 is MNHEY and CDR2 SVGAGI. CDR3 sequence (DNA): TGTGCCAGCAGTTCAACAGGGGTCTATCAGCCCCAGCATTTT. The encoded protein is CASSSTGVYQPQHF.

CDR3 bases: TGTGCCAGTAGTAGGCCTTTAAATCAGCCCCAGCATTTT. As protein: CASSRPLNQPQHF. The J gene is TRBJ1-5, the V gene TRBV19; D gene unclear. Between the trimmed V and J ends, which lost 4 bases and 4 bases, there was a span of 8 bases. Germline values: CDR1 LNHDA, CDR2 SQIVND (reference sequence). This CDR3 region has 13 residues.

The J gene is TRBJ1-1, the V gene TRBV19; 8 bases match TRBD1. This CDR3 has 15 amino acids. The germline gives CDR1 LNHDA, CDR2 SQIVND (reference sequence). Trimming at V came to 5 bases and at J to 1 base, leaving 6 bases not matched to a gene. CDR3 residues: CASSSSGQANTEAFF. The CDR3 DNA reads as TGTGCCAGTAGTTCATCGGGACAGGCGAACACTGAAGCTTTCTTT.

The chain has TRBV21-1 and TRBJ2-1; the table's D call, TRBD1, was not checked against the DNA. TRBV21-1 is a known pseudogene. The CDR3 is 14 amino acids. Here the CDR3 DNA reads TGTGCCAGCAGACGGACAGAACCCTACAATGAGCAGTTCTTC. This sequence encodes CASRRTEPYNEQFF.